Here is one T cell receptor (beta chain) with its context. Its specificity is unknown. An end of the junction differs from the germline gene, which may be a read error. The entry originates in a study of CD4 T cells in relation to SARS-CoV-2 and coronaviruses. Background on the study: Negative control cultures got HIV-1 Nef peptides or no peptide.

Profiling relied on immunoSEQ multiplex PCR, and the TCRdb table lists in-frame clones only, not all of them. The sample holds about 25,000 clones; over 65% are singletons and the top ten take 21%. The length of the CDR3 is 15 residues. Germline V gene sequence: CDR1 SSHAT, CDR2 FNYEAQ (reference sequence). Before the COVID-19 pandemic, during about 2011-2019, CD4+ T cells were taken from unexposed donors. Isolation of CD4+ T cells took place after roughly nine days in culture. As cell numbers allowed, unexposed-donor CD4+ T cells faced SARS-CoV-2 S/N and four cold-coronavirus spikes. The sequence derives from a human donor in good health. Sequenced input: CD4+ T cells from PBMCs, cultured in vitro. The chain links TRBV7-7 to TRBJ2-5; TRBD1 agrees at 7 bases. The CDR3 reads CASSPMGQSQETQYF. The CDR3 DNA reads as TGTGCTAGCAGCCCCATGGGACAGTCCCAAGAGACCCAGTACTTC.